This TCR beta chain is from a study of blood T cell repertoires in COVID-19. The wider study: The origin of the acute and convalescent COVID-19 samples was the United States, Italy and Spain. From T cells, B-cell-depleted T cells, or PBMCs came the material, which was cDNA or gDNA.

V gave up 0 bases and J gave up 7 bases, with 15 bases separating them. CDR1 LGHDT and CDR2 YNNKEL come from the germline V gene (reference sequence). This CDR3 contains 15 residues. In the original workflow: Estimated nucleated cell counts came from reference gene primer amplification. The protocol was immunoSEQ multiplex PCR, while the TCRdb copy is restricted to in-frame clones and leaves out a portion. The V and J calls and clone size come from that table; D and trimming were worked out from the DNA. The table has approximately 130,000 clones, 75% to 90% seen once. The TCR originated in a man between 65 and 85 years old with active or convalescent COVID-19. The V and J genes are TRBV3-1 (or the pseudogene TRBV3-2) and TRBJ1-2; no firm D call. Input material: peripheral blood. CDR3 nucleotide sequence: TGTGCCAGCAGCCAAGAGGGTGCGGCGGTTAGTGGCTACACCTTC. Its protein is CASSQEGAAVSGYTF.